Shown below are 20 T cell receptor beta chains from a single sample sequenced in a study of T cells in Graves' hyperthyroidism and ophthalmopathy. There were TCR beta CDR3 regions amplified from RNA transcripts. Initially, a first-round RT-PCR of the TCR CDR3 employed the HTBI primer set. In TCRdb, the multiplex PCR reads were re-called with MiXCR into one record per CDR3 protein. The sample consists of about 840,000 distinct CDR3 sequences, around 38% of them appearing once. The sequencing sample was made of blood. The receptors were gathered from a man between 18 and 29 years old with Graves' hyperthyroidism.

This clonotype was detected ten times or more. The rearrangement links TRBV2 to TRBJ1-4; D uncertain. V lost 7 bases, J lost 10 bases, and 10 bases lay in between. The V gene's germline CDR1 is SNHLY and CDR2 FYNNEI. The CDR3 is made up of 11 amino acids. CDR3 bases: TGTGCCAGCAACCTAGAAGGAAAACTGTTTTTT. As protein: CASNLEGKLFF.

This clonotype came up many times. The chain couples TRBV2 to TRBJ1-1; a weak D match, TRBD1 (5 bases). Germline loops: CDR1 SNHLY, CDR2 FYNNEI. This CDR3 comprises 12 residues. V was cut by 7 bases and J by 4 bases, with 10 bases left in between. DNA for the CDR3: TGTGCCAGCACCACGGGGGGCACTGAAGCTTTCTTT. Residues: CASTTGGTEAFF.

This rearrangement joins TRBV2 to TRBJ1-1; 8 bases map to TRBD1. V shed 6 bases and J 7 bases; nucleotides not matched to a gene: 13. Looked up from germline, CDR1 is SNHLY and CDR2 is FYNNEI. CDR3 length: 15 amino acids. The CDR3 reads CASSQNQGARFEAFF. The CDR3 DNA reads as TGTGCCAGCAGCCAAAATCAGGGGGCGCGGTTTGAAGCTTTCTTT.

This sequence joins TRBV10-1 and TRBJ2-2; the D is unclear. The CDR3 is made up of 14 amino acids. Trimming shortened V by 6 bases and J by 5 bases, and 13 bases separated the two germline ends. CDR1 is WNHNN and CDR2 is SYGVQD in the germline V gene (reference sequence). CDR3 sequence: CASSLDPQTGELFF. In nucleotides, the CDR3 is TGCGCCAGCAGCCTCGACCCCCAAACCGGGGAGCTGTTTTTT.

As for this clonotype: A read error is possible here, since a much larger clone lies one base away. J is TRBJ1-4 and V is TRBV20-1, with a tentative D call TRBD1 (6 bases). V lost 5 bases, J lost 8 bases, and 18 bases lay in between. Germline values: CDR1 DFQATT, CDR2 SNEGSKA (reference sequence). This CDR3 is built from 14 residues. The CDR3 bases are TGCAGTGCTGGACGAACGGGGGCGAACGAAAAACTGTTTTTT. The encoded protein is CSAGRTGANEKLFF.

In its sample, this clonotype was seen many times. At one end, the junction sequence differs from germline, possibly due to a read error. CDR3 coding DNA: TGTGCCAGCAGCCGGGACAGGGGAAATTCACCCCTCCACTTT. Amino acid sequence: CASSRDRGNSPLHF. The rearrangement uses TRBV5-1 and TRBJ1-6; 10 positions agree with TRBD1. CDR1 SGHRS and CDR2 YFSETQ come from the germline V gene. CDR3 length: 14 residues.

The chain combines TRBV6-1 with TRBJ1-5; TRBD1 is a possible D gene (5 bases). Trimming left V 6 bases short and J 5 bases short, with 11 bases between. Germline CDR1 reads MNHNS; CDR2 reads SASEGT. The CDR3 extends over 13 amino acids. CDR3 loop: CASRQEWDQPQHF. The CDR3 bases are TGTGCCAGCAGACAGGAATGGGATCAGCCCCAGCATTTT.

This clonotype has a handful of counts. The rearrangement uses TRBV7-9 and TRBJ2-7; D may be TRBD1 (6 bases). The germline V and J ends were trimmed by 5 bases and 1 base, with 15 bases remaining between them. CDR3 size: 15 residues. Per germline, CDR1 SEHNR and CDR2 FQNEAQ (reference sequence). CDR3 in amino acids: CASSPDRLRSYEQYF. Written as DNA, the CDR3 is TGTGCCAGCAGCCCCGACAGGCTTCGATCCTACGAGCAGTACTTC.

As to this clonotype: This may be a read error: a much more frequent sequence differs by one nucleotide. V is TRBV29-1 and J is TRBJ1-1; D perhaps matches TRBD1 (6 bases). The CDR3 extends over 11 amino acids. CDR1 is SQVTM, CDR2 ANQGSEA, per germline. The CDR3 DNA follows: TGCAGCGTTGTACGGGACACTGGAGCTTTCTTT. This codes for CSVVRDTGAFF.

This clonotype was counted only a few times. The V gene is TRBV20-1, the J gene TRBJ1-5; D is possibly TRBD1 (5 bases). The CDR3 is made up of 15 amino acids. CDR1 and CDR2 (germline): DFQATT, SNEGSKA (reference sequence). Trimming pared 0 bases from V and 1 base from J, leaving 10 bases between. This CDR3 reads CSARDAGRSNQPQHF. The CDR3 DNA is TGCAGTGCTAGAGATGCAGGGAGGAGCAATCAGCCCCAGCATTTT.

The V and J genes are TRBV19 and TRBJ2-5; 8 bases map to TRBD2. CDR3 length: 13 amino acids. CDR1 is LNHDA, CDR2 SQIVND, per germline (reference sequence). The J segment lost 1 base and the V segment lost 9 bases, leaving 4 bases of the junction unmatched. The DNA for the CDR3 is TGTGCCAGCAGAGCGGGGGTCCAAGAGACCCAGTACTTC. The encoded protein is CASRAGVQETQYF.

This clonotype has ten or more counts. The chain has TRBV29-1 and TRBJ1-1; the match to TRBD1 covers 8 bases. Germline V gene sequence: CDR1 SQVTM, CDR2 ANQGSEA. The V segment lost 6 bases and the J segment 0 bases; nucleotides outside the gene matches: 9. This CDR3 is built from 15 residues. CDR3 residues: CSVAGTGNMNTEAFF. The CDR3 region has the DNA TGCAGCGTGGCCGGGACAGGAAACATGAACACTGAAGCTTTCTTT.

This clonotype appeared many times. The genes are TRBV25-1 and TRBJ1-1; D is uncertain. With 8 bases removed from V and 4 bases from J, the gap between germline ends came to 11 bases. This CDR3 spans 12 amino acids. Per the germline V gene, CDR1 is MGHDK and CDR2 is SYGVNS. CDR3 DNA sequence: TGTGCCAGCGGACTGATGGGCACTGAAGCTTTCTTT. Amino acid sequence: CASGLMGTEAFF.

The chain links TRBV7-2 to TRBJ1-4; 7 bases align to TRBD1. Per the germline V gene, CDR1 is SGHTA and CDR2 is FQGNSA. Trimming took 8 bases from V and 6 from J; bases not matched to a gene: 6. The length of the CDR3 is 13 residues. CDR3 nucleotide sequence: TGTGCCAGCGGGTCAGGGGGGCATGAAAAACTGTTTTTT. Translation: CASGSGGHEKLFF.

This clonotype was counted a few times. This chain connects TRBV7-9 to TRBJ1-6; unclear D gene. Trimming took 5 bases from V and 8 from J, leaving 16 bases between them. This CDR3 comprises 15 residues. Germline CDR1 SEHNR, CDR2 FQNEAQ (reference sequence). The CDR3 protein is CASSPVEGSDSPLHF. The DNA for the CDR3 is TGTGCCAGCAGCCCGGTTGAGGGTTCAGATTCACCCCTCCACTTT. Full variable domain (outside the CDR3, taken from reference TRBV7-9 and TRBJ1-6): DTGVSQNPRHKITKRGQNVTFRCDPISEHNRLYWYRQTLGQGPEFLTYFQNEAQLEKSRLLSDRFSAERPKGSFSTLEIQRTEQGDSAMYLCASSPVEGSDSPLHFGNGTRLTVT.

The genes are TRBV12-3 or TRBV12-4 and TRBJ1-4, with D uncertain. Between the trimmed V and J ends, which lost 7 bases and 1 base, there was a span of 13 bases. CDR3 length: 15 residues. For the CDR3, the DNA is TGTGCCAGCACCGATCGGAGAGGAACTAATGAAAAACTGTTTTTT. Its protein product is CASTDRRGTNEKLFF.

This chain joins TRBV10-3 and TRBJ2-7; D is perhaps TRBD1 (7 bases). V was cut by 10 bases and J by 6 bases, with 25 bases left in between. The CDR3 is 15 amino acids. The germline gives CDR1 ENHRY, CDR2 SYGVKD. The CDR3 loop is CASSAPAGQTGEQYF. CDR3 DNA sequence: TGTGCCAGCAGCGCCCCTGCGGGACAGACGGGCGAGCAGTACTTC.

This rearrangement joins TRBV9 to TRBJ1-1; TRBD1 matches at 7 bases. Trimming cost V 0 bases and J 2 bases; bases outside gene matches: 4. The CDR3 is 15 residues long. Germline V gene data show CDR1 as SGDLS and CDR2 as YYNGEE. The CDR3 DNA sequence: TGTGCCAGCAGCGTAGTGGGACAGATAAACACTGAAGCTTTCTTT. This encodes CASSVVGQINTEAFF.

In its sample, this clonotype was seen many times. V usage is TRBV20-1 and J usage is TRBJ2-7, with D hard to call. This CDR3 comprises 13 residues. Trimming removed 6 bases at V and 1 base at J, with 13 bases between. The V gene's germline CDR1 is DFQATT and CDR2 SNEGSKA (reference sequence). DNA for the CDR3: TGCAGTGCCACAGCGAGACCATCCTACGAGCAGTACTTC. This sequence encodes CSATARPSYEQYF.

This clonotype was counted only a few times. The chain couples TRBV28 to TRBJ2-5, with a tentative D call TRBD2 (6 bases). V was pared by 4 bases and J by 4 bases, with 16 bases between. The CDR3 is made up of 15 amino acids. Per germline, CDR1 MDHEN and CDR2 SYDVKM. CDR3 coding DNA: TGTGCCAGCAGTTCCCCCCTAGCGCGAAGAGAGACCCAGTACTTC. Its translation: CASSSPLARRETQYF. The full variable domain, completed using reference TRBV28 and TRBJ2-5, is DVKVTQSSRYLVKRTGEKVFLECVQDMDHENMFWYRQDPGLGLRLIYFSYDVKMKEKGDIPEGYSVSREKKERFSLILESASTNQTSMYLCASSSPLARRETQYFGPGTRLLVL.